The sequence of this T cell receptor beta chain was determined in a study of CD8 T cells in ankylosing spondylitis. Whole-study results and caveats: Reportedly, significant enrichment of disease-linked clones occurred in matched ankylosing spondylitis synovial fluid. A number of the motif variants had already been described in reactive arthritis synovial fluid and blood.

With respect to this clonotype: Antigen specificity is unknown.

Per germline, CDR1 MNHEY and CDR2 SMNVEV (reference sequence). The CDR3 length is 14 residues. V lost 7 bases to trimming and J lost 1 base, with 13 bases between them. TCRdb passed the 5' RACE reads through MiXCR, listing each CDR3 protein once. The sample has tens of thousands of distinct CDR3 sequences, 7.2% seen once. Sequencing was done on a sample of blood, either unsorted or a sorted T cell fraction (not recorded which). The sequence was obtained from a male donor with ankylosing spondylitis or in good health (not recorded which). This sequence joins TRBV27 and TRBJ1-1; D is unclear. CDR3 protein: CASKPLVWNTEAFF. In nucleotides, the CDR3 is TGTGCCAGCAAGCCGCTAGTGTGGAACACTGAAGCTTTCTTT.